This is a list of T cell receptor beta chains from one sample in a study of patients and donors after allogeneic stem cell transplantation. TCRdb passed the RT-PCR reads through MiXCR, listing each CDR3 protein once. The data contain roughly 960,000 distinct CDR3 sequences, about a sixth of them singletons. Input material: blood, either unsorted or a sorted T cell fraction (not recorded which). The receptors stem from a human donor who was either an allogeneic HSCT recipient or a stem cell or donor lymphocyte infusion donor (not recorded which). It is not recorded whose cells these are; they may come from a transplant donor. CDR3s include the opening cysteine and the closing phenylalanine or tryptophan. The D gene is left open where the match is weak. Clone size is shown for a subset of rows, as once, few, many or a class of expanded clone.

.	TRBV4-1	TRBJ1-6	.	TGCGCCAGCAGCCAACCCGGGACGGGAAATTCACCCCTCCACTTT	CASSQPGTGNSPLHF
few	TRBV10-3	TRBJ1-1	TRBD1	TGTGCCATCAGGGGACAGTTGAACACTGAAGCTTTCTTT	CAIRGQLNTEAFF
few	TRBV20-1	TRBJ2-7	.	TGCAGTGCTAGAGATAGACTAGTGCCCTACGAGCAGTACTTC	CSARDRLVPYEQYF
many	TRBV5-1	TRBJ2-1	.	TGCGCCAGCAGCTTGGAGCTGTTAACCTACAATGAGCAGTTCTTC	CASSLELLTYNEQFF
.	TRBV27	TRBJ2-7	.	TGTGCCAGCAGTTTAGGTCCGGGGAAATACGAGCAGTACTTC	CASSLGPGKYEQYF
few	TRBV11-2	TRBJ2-7	TRBD1	TGTGCCAGCAGCTTAGTAGGGGACAGGGTGCTCGAGCAGTACTTC	CASSLVGDRVLEQYF
.	TRBV28	TRBJ2-2	.	TGTGCCAGCAGTCTCGGCAGGGTGAACACCGGGGAGCTGTTTTTT	CASSLGRVNTGELFF
few	TRBV5-1	TRBJ2-3	TRBD2	TGCGCCAGCAGCAGACTAGCGCTAAGCACAGATACGCAGTATTTT	CASSRLALSTDTQYF
few	TRBV6-1	TRBJ2-1	.	TGTGCCAGCAGGAGGGGGGACTCCCTCTACAATGAGCAGTTCTTC	CASRRGDSLYNEQFF
.	TRBV4-3	TRBJ1-4	.	TGCGCCAGCAGCCAAGACGAAGGAGGGGTTGAAAAACTGTTTTTT	CASSQDEGGVEKLFF
few	TRBV18	TRBJ1-2	TRBD1	TGTGCCAGCTCGCCCCAGGGGGCGAACGGGTATGGCTACACCTTC	CASSPQGANGYGYTF
few	TRBV10-3	TRBJ2-7	TRBD2	TGTGCCATCAGTGAGTCCGGGACTAGCGTCTCCTACGAGCAGTACTTC	CAISESGTSVSYEQYF
few	TRBV7-9	TRBJ1-3	TRBD1	TGTGCCAGCAGCCACCACACCGGGACAGGAGGAAACACCATATATTTT	CASSHHTGTGGNTIYF
few	TRBV20-1	TRBJ1-6	.	TGCAGTGCTAGACGTATTAATTCACCCCTCCACTTT	CSARRINSPLHF
.	TRBV5-5	TRBJ2-7	.	TGTGCCAGCAGCTTGATACAGGACCCCTACGAGCAGTACTTC	CASSLIQDPYEQYF
few	TRBV7-9	TRBJ1-5	.	TGTGCCAGCAGCCCCAGCGGGAGGCAGGGGCCTCAGCCCCAGCATTTT	CASSPSGRQGPQPQHF
few	TRBV29-1	TRBJ1-5	TRBD1	TGCAGCGTTGTTGGGGGGGAACAGGGGTCCAATCAGCCCCAGCATTTT	CSVVGGEQGSNQPQHF